This TCR beta chain was recovered during a study of beta chain features in type 1 diabetes. This CDR3 has 14 amino acids. The germline V gene encodes CDR1 MDHEN and CDR2 SYDVKM. V lost 4 bases and J lost 2, with 11 bases in between. One heparinised blood draw averaging roughly 120 mL was given by each donor. The investigators reverse transcribed all of the isolated RNA, so they sequenced expressed TCRB transcripts. The repertoire was sequenced with immunoSEQ multiplex PCR; TCRdb's copy has only in-frame clones and lacks some. Altogether 150,000 or so clones are present, roughly 53% being singletons, with the ten largest covering roughly 0.43%.

Material: Tregs from blood. The chain is built from TRBV28 and TRBJ2-5; D is ambiguous. The origin of this receptor is a man between 18 and 29 years old in good health. The CDR3 loop is CASSSHTIQETQYF. CDR3 bases: TGTGCCAGCAGTTCCCACACCATTCAAGAGACCCAGTACTTC.